This T cell receptor beta chain was sequenced in a study of T cell changes during pregnancy in multiple sclerosis. Sequenced by immunoSEQ multiplex PCR; TCRdb stores in-frame clones only, minus some. The sample lists about 45,000 clones; 91% were seen once. V was cut by 5 bases and J by 1 base, with 6 bases left in between. Germline assignment: CDR1 GTSNPN and CDR2 SVGIG (reference sequence). The CDR3 has 13 residues. This chain links TRBV30 with TRBJ2-6; D is uncertain. The sequencing here drew on CD8+ T cells from peripheral blood mononuclear cells, taken in the second trimester of pregnancy. This clonotype originated in a female donor with multiple sclerosis, enrolled in a pregnancy study. In DNA form, the CDR3 reads TGTGCCTGGGCCGGGTCTGGGGCCAACGTCCTGACTTTC. As protein: CAWAGSGANVLTF.